This is a list of T cell receptor beta chains from one sample in a study of a mutant IDH1 vaccine in newly diagnosed glioma. Sequencing was performed with immunoSEQ multiplex PCR; in TCRdb, only in-frame clones are kept and a portion is missing. Counted here are some 50,000 clones, roughly 92% occurring once; the ten biggest clones make up about 2.1%. These TCRs' antigens remain unknown. The sequencing used PBMCs, collected from a glioma patient whose treatment included an IDH1 peptide vaccine. The receptor source for this set is a man in his fifties with glioma. Both conserved end residues are part of each CDR3. Fields, in order: CDR3 DNA, CDR3 protein, D gene, J gene, V gene, CDR3 length, clone size. A D gene is named only where the DNA matches it firmly. Clone size is not always given. Where it is, it says once, few, many or a class for expanded clones.

DNA: TGTGCCAGCAGCACGCCCGACAGGGGTCGTGGCTACACCTTC
CDR3: CASSTPDRGRGYTF
D: TRBD1
J: TRBJ1-2
V: TRBV5-8
length: 14
size: .

DNA: TGTGCCAGCAGTTTAAACAGGGATTACGAGCAGTACTTC
CDR3: CASSLNRDYEQYF
D: .
J: TRBJ2-7
V: TRBV27
length: 13
size: .

DNA: TGTGCCAGCAGTTACGCAGGGGAGTCCTACAATGAGCAGTTCTTC
CDR3: CASSYAGESYNEQFF
D: .
J: TRBJ2-1
V: TRBV6-6
length: 15
size: .

DNA: TGCGCCAGCAGCCAGGACTCCCCTCAGAACACTGAAGCTTTCTTT
CDR3: CASSQDSPQNTEAFF
D: .
J: TRBJ1-1
V: TRBV5-1
length: 15
size: .

DNA: TGTGCCAGCAGCCCCCTCACAGGGTTCAGGCAGCCCCAGCATTTT
CDR3: CASSPLTGFRQPQHF
D: .
J: TRBJ1-5
V: TRBV28
length: 15
size: .

DNA: TGTGCCAGCAGCTTATACGCAGGGAATGAGCAGTTCTTC
CDR3: CASSLYAGNEQFF
D: .
J: TRBJ2-1
V: TRBV7-3
length: 13
size: medium-sized

DNA: TGTGCCAGTAGTATTAGCTCGGACGGCCCGGTTCCTCATCAGCCCCAGCATTTT
CDR3: CASSISSDGPVPHQPQHF
D: .
J: TRBJ1-5
V: TRBV19
length: 18
size: .

DNA: TGTGCCAGCAGCGGGGAGCAGACGGGGTTAGATACGCAGTATTTT
CDR3: CASSGEQTGLDTQYF
D: .
J: TRBJ2-3
V: TRBV2
length: 15
size: once

DNA: TGTGCCAGCAGCTCGACCCCCCGCTCCTACGAGCAGTACTTC
CDR3: CASSSTPRSYEQYF
D: .
J: TRBJ2-7
V: TRBV27
length: 14
size: .

DNA: TGTGCCAGCAGCTCGGGACTAGCGGAAGTAATGACTTCCTACGAGCAGTACTTC
CDR3: CASSSGLAEVMTSYEQYF
D: TRBD2
J: TRBJ2-7
V: TRBV7-9
length: 18
size: .

DNA: TGTGCCAGCAGCCCCCGGGACGGGAGAAATGAAAAACTGTTTTTT
CDR3: CASSPRDGRNEKLFF
D: .
J: TRBJ1-4
V: TRBV5-5
length: 15
size: .

DNA: TGCGCCAGCAGCCAAGACAGGAGCACCGGGGAGCTGTTTTTT
CDR3: CASSQDRSTGELFF
D: .
J: TRBJ2-2
V: TRBV4-3
length: 14
size: .

DNA: TGTGCCAGTAGTGCAGGGTCTACTAATGAAAAACTGTTTTTT
CDR3: CASSAGSTNEKLFF
D: .
J: TRBJ1-4
V: TRBV19
length: 14
size: .

DNA: TGCGCCAGCAGCCAAGGACGCCTGAACTATTCACCCCTCCACTTT
CDR3: CASSQGRLNYSPLHF
D: .
J: TRBJ1-6
V: TRBV4-3
length: 15
size: .

DNA: TGCGCCAGCAGCTCCGGGACAGGTGGAAACACCATATATTTT
CDR3: CASSSGTGGNTIYF
D: TRBD1
J: TRBJ1-3
V: TRBV5-1
length: 14
size: .

DNA: TGTGCCAGCTCACCAGCGGGGTCATACGAGCAGTACTTC
CDR3: CASSPAGSYEQYF
D: .
J: TRBJ2-7
V: TRBV18
length: 13
size: once

DNA: TGTGCCAGCACCATCGGGGGACTAGCGGTCCGCCGAAGCTACGAGCAGTACTTC
CDR3: CASTIGGLAVRRSYEQYF
D: TRBD2
J: TRBJ2-7
V: TRBV7-8
length: 18
size: .

DNA: TGTGCCAGCAGCTCGGGACAGGGGGGTTTGGAGACCCAGTACTTC
CDR3: CASSSGQGGLETQYF
D: TRBD1
J: TRBJ2-5
V: TRBV9
length: 15
size: .

DNA: TGTGCCAGCCCCTACAGGGGTACCTACGAGCAGTACTTC
CDR3: CASPYRGTYEQYF
D: TRBD1
J: TRBJ2-7
V: TRBV7-4
length: 13
size: .

DNA: TGCAGCGTTGAAGCCCTAGGAGAGGGGGTTTTCGTCTATGGCTACACCTTC
CDR3: CSVEALGEGVFVYGYTF
D: .
J: TRBJ1-2
V: TRBV29-1
length: 17
size: .

DNA: TGTGCCAGCAGTTACGCAGTGAACACTGAAGCTTTCTTT
CDR3: CASSYAVNTEAFF
D: .
J: TRBJ1-1
V: TRBV27
length: 13
size: few

DNA: TGTGCCAGCAGTGGCCCCAGGGGACAGGGGGAAAAACTGTTTTTT
CDR3: CASSGPRGQGEKLFF
D: TRBD1
J: TRBJ1-4
V: TRBV6-1
length: 15
size: once

DNA: TGTGCCAGTAGTATAGGGTCCGGGACAGAGTCTCAGCCCCAGCATTTT
CDR3: CASSIGSGTESQPQHF
D: TRBD1
J: TRBJ1-5
V: TRBV19
length: 16
size: few

DNA: TGTGCCAGCAGCTTAAACTCTGGGGAAGAAAAACTGTTTTTT
CDR3: CASSLNSGEEKLFF
D: .
J: TRBJ1-4
V: TRBV7-9
length: 14
size: .

DNA: TGCGCCAGCAGCTTGGATCAGGGGCTGACCTACGAGCAGTACTTC
CDR3: CASSLDQGLTYEQYF
D: .
J: TRBJ2-7
V: TRBV5-1
length: 15
size: once

DNA: TGTGCCAGCAGACAGGACGCACCCTACGAGCAGTACTTC
CDR3: CASRQDAPYEQYF
D: .
J: TRBJ2-7
V: TRBV6-1
length: 13
size: .

DNA: TGTGCCAGCAGTGGGGCCTGGACAGGGGACGAAAAACTGTTTTTT
CDR3: CASSGAWTGDEKLFF
D: TRBD1
J: TRBJ1-4
V: TRBV6-1
length: 15
size: .

DNA: TGCGCCAGCCGTCAGGGGGCGGGTGAGCAGTTCTTC
CDR3: CASRQGAGEQFF
D: TRBD1
J: TRBJ2-1
V: TRBV5-1
length: 12
size: .

DNA: TGTGCCAGCACCGGAGCTCCGTGGGGTAATCAGCCCCAGCATTTT
CDR3: CASTGAPWGNQPQHF
D: .
J: TRBJ1-5
V: TRBV28
length: 15
size: .

DNA: TGTGCCAGCAGTGGGGACATTTTGTCGGTGGACATTCAGTACTTC
CDR3: CASSGDILSVDIQYF
D: .
J: TRBJ2-4
V: TRBV27
length: 15
size: .

DNA: TGTGCCAGCAGCGCCGGACAAGAGACCCAGTACTTC
CDR3: CASSAGQETQYF
D: .
J: TRBJ2-5
V: TRBV9
length: 12
size: .

DNA: TGTGCCAGCAGTGCGGGGACAGGGTCGTCCGAGCAGTACTTC
CDR3: CASSAGTGSSEQYF
D: TRBD1
J: TRBJ2-7
V: TRBV25-1
length: 14
size: .

DNA: TGTGCCAGCAGCTTTACAGGGGTTCGCAATCAGCCCCAGCATTTT
CDR3: CASSFTGVRNQPQHF
D: TRBD1
J: TRBJ1-5
V: TRBV5-5
length: 15
size: .

DNA: TGCAGCGTTGAACAGGGGGCTGGAAACACCATATATTTT
CDR3: CSVEQGAGNTIYF
D: TRBD1
J: TRBJ1-3
V: TRBV29-1
length: 13
size: .

DNA: TGTGCCAGCAGTGAAGTAGGTCGGATCAATCAGCCCCAGCATTTT
CDR3: CASSEVGRINQPQHF
D: .
J: TRBJ1-5
V: TRBV6-1
length: 15
size: .

DNA: TGTGCCAGCAGTCAGGGAGCTCGGGGTGTCTATGGCTACACCTTC
CDR3: CASSQGARGVYGYTF
D: .
J: TRBJ1-2
V: TRBV2
length: 15
size: .

DNA: TGTGCCAGCAGCGAAACACTTACGAACACCGGGGAGCTGTTTTTT
CDR3: CASSETLTNTGELFF
D: .
J: TRBJ2-2
V: TRBV9
length: 15
size: .

DNA: TGTGCCAGCAGTTCTTCCTACGAGCAGTACTTC
CDR3: CASSSSYEQYF
D: .
J: TRBJ2-7
V: TRBV27
length: 11
size: .

DNA: TGTGCCAGTAGTCAGACAGCATTCGTTGCCTACGAGCAGTACTTC
CDR3: CASSQTAFVAYEQYF
D: .
J: TRBJ2-7
V: TRBV19
length: 15
size: .

DNA: TGTGCCATCAGGGCACAGGGTTTAGACGGCTACACCTTC
CDR3: CAIRAQGLDGYTF
D: .
J: TRBJ1-2
V: TRBV10-3
length: 13
size: .

DNA: TGTGCCAGCAGCCAAACCGACAGACTATCCTCTGGAAACACCATATATTTT
CDR3: CASSQTDRLSSGNTIYF
D: .
J: TRBJ1-3
V: TRBV4-2
length: 17
size: .

DNA: TGTGCCAGCAGCGTATTGGGGGAGGGCGAAGCTTTCTTT
CDR3: CASSVLGEGEAFF
D: .
J: TRBJ1-1
V: TRBV9
length: 13
size: .

DNA: TGTGCCAGCAGTGAAGCGTTGGGGGGGGCGCCCTGGGAGACCCAGTACTTC
CDR3: CASSEALGGAPWETQYF
D: .
J: TRBJ2-5
V: TRBV6-1
length: 17
size: .

DNA: TGTGCCAGCAGCTTACCCCCCACTGACAGTTTTCTCCTAAAAGAGACCCAGTACTTC
CDR3: CASSLPPTDSFLLKETQYF
D: .
J: TRBJ2-5
V: TRBV7-9
length: 19
size: .

DNA: TGTGCCAGCAGCTTGACCAGCCCACCGCAGTATTTT
CDR3: CASSLTSPPQYF
D: .
J: TRBJ2-3
V: TRBV5-6
length: 12
size: .

DNA: TGTGCCAGCAGTCGCTACAGGGGTGGCGAGCAGTACTTC
CDR3: CASSRYRGGEQYF
D: TRBD1
J: TRBJ2-7
V: TRBV6-6
length: 13
size: once

DNA: TGTGCCAGCAAAGACAGGGGGCTCCCGGGTCCCCAGCATTTT
CDR3: CASKDRGLPGPQHF
D: TRBD1
J: TRBJ1-5
V: TRBV6-1
length: 14
size: .

DNA: TGCGCCAGCAGCCGACCGGGACTAGCGGGAGTTTCCTACAATGAGCAGTTCTTC
CDR3: CASSRPGLAGVSYNEQFF
D: TRBD2
J: TRBJ2-1
V: TRBV5-1
length: 18
size: .

DNA: TGTGCCAGCAGTCAGGGTACTATTTACTATGGCTACACCTTC
CDR3: CASSQGTIYYGYTF
D: .
J: TRBJ1-2
V: TRBV28
length: 14
size: .

DNA: TGTGCCAGCAGTTTTGGGGGTTCACCCCTCCACTTT
CDR3: CASSFGGSPLHF
D: .
J: TRBJ1-6
V: TRBV27
length: 12
size: .

DNA: TGTGCCAGCAGCGTAGCTAGGGTCAACAATGAGCAGTTCTTC
CDR3: CASSVARVNNEQFF
D: .
J: TRBJ2-1
V: TRBV9
length: 14
size: once

DNA: TGCGCCAGCAGCCCCGGACTAGCGGGACCCTACAATGAGCAGTTCTTC
CDR3: CASSPGLAGPYNEQFF
D: TRBD2
J: TRBJ2-1
V: TRBV5-1
length: 16
size: .

DNA: TGTGCCAGCAGCTTAGTGGCGGGGGTTCCCAATGAGCAGTTCTTC
CDR3: CASSLVAGVPNEQFF
D: TRBD2
J: TRBJ2-1
V: TRBV7-2
length: 15
size: .

DNA: TGTGCCAGCAAGGATGCAGGGCTGTATGGCTACACCTTC
CDR3: CASKDAGLYGYTF
D: .
J: TRBJ1-2
V: TRBV2
length: 13
size: .

DNA: TGTGCCAGCAGCTTGAGAAGGGGATGGGGACTAGCGGGGGGCACAGATACGCAGTATTTT
CDR3: CASSLRRGWGLAGGTDTQYF
D: TRBD2
J: TRBJ2-3
V: TRBV5-8
length: 20
size: .

DNA: TGCGCCAGCAGCCAAGAGCTGCGGGGGGGGCAGGAGACCCAGTACTTC
CDR3: CASSQELRGGQETQYF
D: TRBD2
J: TRBJ2-5
V: TRBV4-1
length: 16
size: .

DNA: TGCGCCAGCAGCTCTCGAATGACGAATGAGCAGTTCTTC
CDR3: CASSSRMTNEQFF
D: .
J: TRBJ2-1
V: TRBV5-1
length: 13
size: .